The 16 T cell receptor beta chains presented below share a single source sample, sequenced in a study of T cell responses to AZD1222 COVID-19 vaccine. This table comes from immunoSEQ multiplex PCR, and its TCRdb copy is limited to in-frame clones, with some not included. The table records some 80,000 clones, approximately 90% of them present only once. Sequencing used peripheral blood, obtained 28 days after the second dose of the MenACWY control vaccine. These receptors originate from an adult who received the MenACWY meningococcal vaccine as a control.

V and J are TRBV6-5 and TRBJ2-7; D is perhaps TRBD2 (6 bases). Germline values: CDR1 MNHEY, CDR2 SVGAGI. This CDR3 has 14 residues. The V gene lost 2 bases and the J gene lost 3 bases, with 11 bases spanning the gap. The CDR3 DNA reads TGTGCCAGCAGTTACGGGGGGAGTCACTACGAGCAGTACTTC. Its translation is CASSYGGSHYEQYF.

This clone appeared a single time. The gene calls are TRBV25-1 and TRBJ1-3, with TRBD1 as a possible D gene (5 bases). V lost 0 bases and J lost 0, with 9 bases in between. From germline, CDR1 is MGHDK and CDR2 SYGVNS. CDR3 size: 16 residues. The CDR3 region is CASSEYGTVSGNTIYF. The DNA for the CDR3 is TGTGCCAGCAGTGAATATGGGACGGTCTCTGGAAACACCATATATTTT.

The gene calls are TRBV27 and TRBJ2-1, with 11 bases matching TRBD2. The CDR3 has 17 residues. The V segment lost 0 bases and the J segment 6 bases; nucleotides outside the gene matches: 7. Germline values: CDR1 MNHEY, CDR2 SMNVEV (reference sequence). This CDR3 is CASSLSSGGASGNEQFF. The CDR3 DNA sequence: TGTGCCAGCAGTTTATCTAGCGGGGGGGCCTCAGGCAATGAGCAGTTCTTC.

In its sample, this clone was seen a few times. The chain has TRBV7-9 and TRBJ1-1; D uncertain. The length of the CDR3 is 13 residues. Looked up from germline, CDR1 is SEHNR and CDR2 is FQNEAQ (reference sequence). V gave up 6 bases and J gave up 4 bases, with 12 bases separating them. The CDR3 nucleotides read TGTGCCAGCAGTCGTCCCCCAAGCACTGAAGCTTTCTTT. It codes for CASSRPPSTEAFF.

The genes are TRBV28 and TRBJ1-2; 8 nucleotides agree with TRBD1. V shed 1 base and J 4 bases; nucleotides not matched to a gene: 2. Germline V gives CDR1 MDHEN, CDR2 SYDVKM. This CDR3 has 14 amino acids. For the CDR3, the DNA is TGTGCCAGCAGTTTATCGGACAGGGTCTATGGCTACACCTTC. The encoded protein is CASSLSDRVYGYTF.

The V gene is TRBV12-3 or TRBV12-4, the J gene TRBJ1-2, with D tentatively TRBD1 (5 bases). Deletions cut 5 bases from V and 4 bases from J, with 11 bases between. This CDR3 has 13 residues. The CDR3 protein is CASSPLGAYGYTF. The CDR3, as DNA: TGTGCCAGCAGTCCCCTCGGGGCCTATGGCTACACCTTC.

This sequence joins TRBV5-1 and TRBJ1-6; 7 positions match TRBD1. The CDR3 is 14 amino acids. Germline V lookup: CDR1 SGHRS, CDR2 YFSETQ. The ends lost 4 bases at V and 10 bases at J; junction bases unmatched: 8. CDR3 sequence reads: CASSEQGLGSPLHF. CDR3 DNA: TGCGCCAGCAGCGAACAGGGGCTGGGATCACCCCTCCACTTT.

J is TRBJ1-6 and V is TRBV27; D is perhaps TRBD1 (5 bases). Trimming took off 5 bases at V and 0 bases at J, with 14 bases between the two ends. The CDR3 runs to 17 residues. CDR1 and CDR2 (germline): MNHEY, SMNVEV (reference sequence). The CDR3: CASSITPGISYNSPLHF. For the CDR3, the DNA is TGTGCCAGCAGTATTACCCCAGGGATCTCCTATAATTCACCCCTCCACTTT.

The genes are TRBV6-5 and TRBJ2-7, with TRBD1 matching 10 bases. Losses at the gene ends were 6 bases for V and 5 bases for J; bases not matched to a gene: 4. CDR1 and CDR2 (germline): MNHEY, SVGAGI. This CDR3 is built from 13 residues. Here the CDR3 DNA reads TGTGCCAGCAGCCGGGACAGGGGCGACGAGCAGTACTTC. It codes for CASSRDRGDEQYF.

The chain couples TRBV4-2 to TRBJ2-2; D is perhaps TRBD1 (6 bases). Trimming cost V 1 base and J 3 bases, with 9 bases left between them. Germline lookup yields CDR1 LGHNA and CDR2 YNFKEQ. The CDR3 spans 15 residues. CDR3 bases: TGTGCCAGCAGCCAAGGAAACAGGGACACCGGGGAGCTGTTTTTT. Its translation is CASSQGNRDTGELFF.

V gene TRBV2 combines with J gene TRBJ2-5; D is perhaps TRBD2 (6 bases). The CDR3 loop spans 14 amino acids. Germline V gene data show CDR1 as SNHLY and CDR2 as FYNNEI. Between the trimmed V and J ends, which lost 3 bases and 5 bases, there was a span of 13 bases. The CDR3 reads CASSDGLPYETQYF. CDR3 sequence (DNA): TGTGCCAGCAGTGACGGACTACCATATGAGACCCAGTACTTC. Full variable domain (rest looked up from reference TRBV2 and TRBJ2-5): EPEVTQTPSHQVTQMGQEVILRCVPISNHLYFYWYRQILGQKVEFLVSFYNNEISEKSEIFDDQFSVERPDGSNFTLKIRSTKLEDSAMYFCASSDGLPYETQYFGPGTRLLVL.

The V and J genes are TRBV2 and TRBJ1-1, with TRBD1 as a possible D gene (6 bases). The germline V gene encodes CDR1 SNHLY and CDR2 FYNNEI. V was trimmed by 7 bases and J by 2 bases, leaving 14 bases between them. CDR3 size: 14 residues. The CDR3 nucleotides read TGTGCCAGCACCCCGGGGGGCCCTAACACTGAAGCTTTCTTT. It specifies CASTPGGPNTEAFF.

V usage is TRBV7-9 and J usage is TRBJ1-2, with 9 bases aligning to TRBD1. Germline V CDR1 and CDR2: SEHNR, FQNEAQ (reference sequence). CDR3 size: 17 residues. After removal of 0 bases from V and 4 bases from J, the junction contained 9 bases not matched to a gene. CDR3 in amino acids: CASSLAAQGALSYGYTF. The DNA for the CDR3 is TGTGCCAGCAGCTTAGCAGCACAGGGGGCGCTTAGCTATGGCTACACCTTC. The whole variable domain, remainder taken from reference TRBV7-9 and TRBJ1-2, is DTGVSQNPRHKITKRGQNVTFRCDPISEHNRLYWYRQTLGQGPEFLTYFQNEAQLEKSRLLSDRFSAERPKGSFSTLEIQRTEQGDSAMYLCASSLAAQGALSYGYTFGSGTRLTVV.

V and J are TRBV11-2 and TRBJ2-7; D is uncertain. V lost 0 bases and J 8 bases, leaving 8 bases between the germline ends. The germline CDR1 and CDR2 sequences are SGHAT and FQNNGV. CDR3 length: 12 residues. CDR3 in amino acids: CASSLDWHQQYF. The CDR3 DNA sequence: TGTGCCAGCAGCTTAGATTGGCATCAGCAGTACTTC.

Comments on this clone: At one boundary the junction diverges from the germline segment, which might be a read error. The CDR3 nucleotides are TGTGCCAGCAGGGCCGGGACTAGCTCCCACGAGCAGTACTTC. Translation gives CASRAGTSSHEQYF. This chain links TRBV6-5 with TRBJ2-7; 9 nucleotides agree with TRBD2. Germline V gene data show CDR1 as MNHEY and CDR2 as SVGAGI. This CDR3 is 14 amino acids long.

The CDR3 region is CASSPLGGGNSPLHF. As DNA, the CDR3 is TGCGCCAGCAGCCCCCTGGGGGGCGGTAATTCACCCCTCCACTTT. This chain links TRBV5-1 with TRBJ1-6; a possible D gene is TRBD1 (6 bases). The germline V gene has CDR1 SGHRS and CDR2 YFSETQ. V shed 4 bases and J shed 6 bases, with 14 bases lying between them. This CDR3 spans 15 amino acids.